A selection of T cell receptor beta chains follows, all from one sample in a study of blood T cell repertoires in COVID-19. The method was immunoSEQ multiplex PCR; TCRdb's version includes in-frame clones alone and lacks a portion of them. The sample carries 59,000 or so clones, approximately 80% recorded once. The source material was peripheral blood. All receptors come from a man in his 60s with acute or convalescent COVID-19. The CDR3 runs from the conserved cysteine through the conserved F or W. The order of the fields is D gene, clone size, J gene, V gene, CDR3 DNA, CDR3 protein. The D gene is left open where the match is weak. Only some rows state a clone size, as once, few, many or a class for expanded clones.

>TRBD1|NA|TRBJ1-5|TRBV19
TGTGCCAGTAGTTCCAGACAGGGGAATCGCCAGCCCCAGCATTTT
CASSSRQGNRQPQHF
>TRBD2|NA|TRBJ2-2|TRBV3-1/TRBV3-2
TGTGCCAGCAGCCAAGTGACTAGCGGGGGAGGGGAGCTGTTTTTT
CASSQVTSGGGELFF
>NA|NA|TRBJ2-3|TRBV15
TGTGCCACTTCCCTCCTGGGCAGGGGAATTTCAGATACGCAGTATTTT
CATSLLGRGISDTQYF
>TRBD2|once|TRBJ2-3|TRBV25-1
TGTGCCAGCAGTAACTTAGCGGGGAGCACAGATACGCAGTATTTT
CASSNLAGSTDTQYF
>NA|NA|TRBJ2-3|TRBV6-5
TGTGCCAGCAGCCCCCCGGGGACAGATACGCAGTATTTT
CASSPPGTDTQYF
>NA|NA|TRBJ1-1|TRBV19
TGTGCCAGTAGTATTAACGGGAACCCTGAAGCTTTCTTT
CASSINGNPEAFF
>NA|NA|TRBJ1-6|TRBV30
TGTGCCTGGAGTGTGTCAGCCCGACATCTCCGTGAAAATAATTCACCCCTCCACTTT
CAWSVSARHLRENNSPLHF
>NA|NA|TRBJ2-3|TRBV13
TGTGCCAGCAGCTTATACACGAGACGGCAGGGGATTAGTCAGGCAGATACGCAGTATTTT
CASSLYTRRQGISQADTQYF
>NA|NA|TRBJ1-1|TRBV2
TGTGCCAGCAGTGAAGCATGGACACGTAACACTGAAGCTTTCTTT
CASSEAWTRNTEAFF
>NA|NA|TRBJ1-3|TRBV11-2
TGTGCCAGCAGCTTTGATCTCGGACTTAGGTCTGGAAACACCATATATTTT
CASSFDLGLRSGNTIYF
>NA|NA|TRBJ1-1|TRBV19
TGTGCCAGTAGTGACACACTGAACACTGAAGCTTTCTTT
CASSDTLNTEAFF
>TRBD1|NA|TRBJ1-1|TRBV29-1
TGCAGCACTCGGACAGGGGTAGCTGAAGCTTTCTTT
CSTRTGVAEAFF
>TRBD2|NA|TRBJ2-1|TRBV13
TGTGCCAGCAGCCCCCCGTCTCTACTAGCGGGGGGAAATGAGCAGTTCTTC
CASSPPSLLAGGNEQFF
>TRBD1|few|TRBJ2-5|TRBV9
TGTGCCAGCAGCGAACTAGGACAGGTCCAAGAGACCCAGTACTTC
CASSELGQVQETQYF
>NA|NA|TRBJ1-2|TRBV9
TGTGCCAGCAGCGTAACAGGGTATGGCTACACCTTC
CASSVTGYGYTF
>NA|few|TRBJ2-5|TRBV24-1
TGTGCCACCAGCTCGGTGGGGGGAGAGACCCAGTACTTC
CATSSVGGETQYF
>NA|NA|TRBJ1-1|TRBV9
TGTGCCAGCACGCGTTTGGACACCCCAGGCACTGAAGCTTTCTTT
CASTRLDTPGTEAFF
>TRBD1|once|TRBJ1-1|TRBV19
TGTGCCAGTAGTAAAACAGGGGGGTCCAACACTGAAGCTTTCTTT
CASSKTGGSNTEAFF
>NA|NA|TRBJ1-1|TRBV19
TGTGCCAGTACCTACCCGACAGAGATCAACACTGAAGCTTTCTTT
CASTYPTEINTEAFF
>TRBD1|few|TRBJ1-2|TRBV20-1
TGCAGTGCCCTGACAGGGGCCGGCTACACCTTC
CSALTGAGYTF
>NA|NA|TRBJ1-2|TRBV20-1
TGCAGTGCCGGACAACTCTATGGCTACACCTTC
CSAGQLYGYTF
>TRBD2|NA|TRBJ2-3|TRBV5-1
TGCGCCAGCAGTTTGCGGGGGGTAGACACAGATACGCAGTATTTT
CASSLRGVDTDTQYF
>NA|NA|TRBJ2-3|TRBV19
TGTGCCAGTAGTATTTTCGGGAGTACAGATACGCAGTATTTT
CASSIFGSTDTQYF
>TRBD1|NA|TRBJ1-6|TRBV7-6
TGTGCCAGCAGCTCGACAGGGAATTCACCCCTCCACTTT
CASSSTGNSPLHF
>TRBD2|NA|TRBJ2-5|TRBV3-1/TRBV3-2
TGTGCCAGCAGCTCACGGGGGGGCGGGGAGACCCAGTACTTC
CASSSRGGGETQYF
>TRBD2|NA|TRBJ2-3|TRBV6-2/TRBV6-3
TGTGCCAGCAGTTACCATACTAGCGGGGCAGATACGCAGTATTTT
CASSYHTSGADTQYF
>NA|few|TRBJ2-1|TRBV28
TGTGCCAGCAGTATTAGGCAGGGGCGGAATGAGCAGTTCTTC
CASSIRQGRNEQFF
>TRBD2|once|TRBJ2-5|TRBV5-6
TGTGCCAGCAGCGGCTATGGGACTAGCGGGGGGATACAAGAGACCCAGTACTTC
CASSGYGTSGGIQETQYF
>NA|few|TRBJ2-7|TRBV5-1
TGCGCCAGCAGCGAACAGGTAGCCTACGAGCAGTACTTC
CASSEQVAYEQYF
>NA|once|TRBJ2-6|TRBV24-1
TGTGCCACCAGCCAGGCCAGCTCTGGGGCCAACGTCCTGACTTTC
CATSQASSGANVLTF
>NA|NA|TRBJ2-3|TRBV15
TGTGCCACCAGCAGAGTTGGGGGGGGGACAAGCACAGATACGCAGTATTTT
CATSRVGGGTSTDTQYF
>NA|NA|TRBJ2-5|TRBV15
TGTGCCACCAGCAGAGATCGGGGTCAAGAGACCCAGTACTTC
CATSRDRGQETQYF
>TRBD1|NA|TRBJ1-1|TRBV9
TGTGCCAGCAGCGTCATCACAGGGGGGAACACTGAAGCTTTCTTT
CASSVITGGNTEAFF
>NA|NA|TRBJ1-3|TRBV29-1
TGCAGCGTCCAGGGGAACTCTGGAAACACCATATATTTT
CSVQGNSGNTIYF
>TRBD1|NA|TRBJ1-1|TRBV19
TGTGCCAGTAGTATGCGACAGGGTTCGGAAGCTTTCTTT
CASSMRQGSEAFF
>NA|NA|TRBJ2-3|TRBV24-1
TGTGCCACCAGTGATCCCCGGAGGGACACAGATACGCAGTATTTT
CATSDPRRDTDTQYF
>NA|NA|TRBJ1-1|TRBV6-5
TGTGCCAGCAGTTACTCGATCGGGTCTGAAGCTTTCTTT
CASSYSIGSEAFF
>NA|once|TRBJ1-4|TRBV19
TGTGCCAGTAGTGAACACAGCCCCGCTAATGAAAAACTGTTTTTT
CASSEHSPANEKLFF
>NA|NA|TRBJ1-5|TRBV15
TGTGCCACCAGCAGAGAAGGGGGGGCCAGTCAGCCCCAGCATTTT
CATSREGGASQPQHF
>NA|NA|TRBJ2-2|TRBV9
TGTGCCAGCAGCGTAGTCTCTACCGGGGAGCTGTTTTTT
CASSVVSTGELFF
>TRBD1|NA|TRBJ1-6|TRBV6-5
TGTGCCAGCGGGGCGGACAGGGTTTCACCCCTCCACTTT
CASGADRVSPLHF
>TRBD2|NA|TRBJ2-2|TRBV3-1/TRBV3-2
TGTGCCAGCAGTCAACTAGCGGGGGTCGGGGAGCTGTTTTTT
CASSQLAGVGELFF
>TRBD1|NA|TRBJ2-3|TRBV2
TGTGCCAGCAGTCAGGGGGCGGGAGATACGCAGTATTTT
CASSQGAGDTQYF
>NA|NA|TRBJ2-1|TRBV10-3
TGTGCCATCAGTGACCCGGGCAGGGGATACTACAATGAGCAGTTCTTC
CAISDPGRGYYNEQFF
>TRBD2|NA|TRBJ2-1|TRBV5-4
TGTGCCAGCAGCTTGGGACTAGCGGGGGGCGATGAGCAGTTCTTC
CASSLGLAGGDEQFF
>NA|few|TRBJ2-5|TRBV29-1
TGCAGCGTTGCCCGGAGAGGAGAGACCCAGTACTTC
CSVARRGETQYF
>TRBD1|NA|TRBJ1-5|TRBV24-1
TGTGCCACCAGTGACCACACAGGGGGCAATCAGCCCCAGCATTTT
CATSDHTGGNQPQHF
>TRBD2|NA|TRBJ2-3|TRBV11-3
TGTGCCAGCAGCTTAGGCAGCGGGGGAGCAACAGATACGCAGTATTTT
CASSLGSGGATDTQYF
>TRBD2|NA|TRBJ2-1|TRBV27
TGTGCCAGCAGCCCTCGTAGGGCTAGCGGGGAGTACAATGAGCAGTTCTTC
CASSPRRASGEYNEQFF
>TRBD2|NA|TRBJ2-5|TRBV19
TGTGCCAGTAGTATAGCAGCGGGGGCCGGGGAGACCCAGTACTTC
CASSIAAGAGETQYF
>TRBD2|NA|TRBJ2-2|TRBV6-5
TGTGCCAGCAGTTATCGTCGGGGGGGCACCGGGGAGCTGTTTTTT
CASSYRRGGTGELFF
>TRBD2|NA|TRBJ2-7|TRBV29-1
TGCAGCGTTGAGCGGGGGGCCAACGAGCAGTACTTC
CSVERGANEQYF
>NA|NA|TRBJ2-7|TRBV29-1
TGCAGCGTTGCCATCGGGATATACGAGCAGTACTTC
CSVAIGIYEQYF